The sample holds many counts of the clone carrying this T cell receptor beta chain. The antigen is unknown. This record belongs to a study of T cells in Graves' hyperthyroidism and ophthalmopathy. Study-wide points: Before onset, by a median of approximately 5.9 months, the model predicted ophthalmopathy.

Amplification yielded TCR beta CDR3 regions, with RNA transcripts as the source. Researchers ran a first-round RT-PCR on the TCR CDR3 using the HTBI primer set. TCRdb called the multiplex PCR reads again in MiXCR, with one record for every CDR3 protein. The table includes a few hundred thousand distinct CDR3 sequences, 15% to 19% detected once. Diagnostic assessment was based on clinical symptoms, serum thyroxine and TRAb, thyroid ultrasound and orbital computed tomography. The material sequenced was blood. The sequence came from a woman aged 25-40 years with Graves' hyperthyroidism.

CDR3 sequence reads: CASSLGDLGPEAFF. Written as DNA, the CDR3 is TGTGCCAGCAGCTTAGGGGACCTGGGACCTGAAGCTTTCTTT. The chain carries TRBV5-6 and TRBJ1-1, with TRBD1 as a possible D gene (5 bases). Trimming left V 2 bases short and J 6 bases short, with 14 bases between. The CDR3 has 14 amino acids. Germline CDR1 and CDR2: SGHDT and YYEEEE.